A single sample gave rise to the 5 T cell receptor beta chains below, sequenced in a study of T cell repertoires in cytomegalovirus infection. Each CDR3 protein gets one entry after TCRdb re-called the reads with MiXCR. This sample carries around 300,000 distinct CDR3 sequences, over 7.5% of them seen once, and the ten largest clones take 3.5% to 4.5%. Sequences were obtained from PBMCs. Receptor source: a human donor in good health (CMV status not recorded). Some clones in this sample may be carry-over from other donors' samples.

The chain links TRBV6-2 or TRBV6-3 to TRBJ2-5; 9 bases align to TRBD1. Germline CDR1 MNHEY, CDR2 SVGEGT. V lost 4 bases and J lost 4; bases outside the gene matches: 7. This CDR3 is 15 amino acids long. CDR3 nucleotides: TGTGCCAGCAGTTGGTGGACAGGGGCAACAGAGACCCAGTACTTC. Translated, it gives CASSWWTGATETQYF.

The V and J genes are TRBV7-9 and TRBJ1-5; TRBD1 might be the D (5 bases). The V and J ends lost 6 bases and 7 bases respectively, with 13 bases between them. This CDR3 comprises 13 residues. The V gene's germline CDR1 is SEHNR and CDR2 FQNEAQ (reference sequence). As DNA, the CDR3 is TGTGCCAGCAGTAGGACAAGAGCCCAGCCCCAGCATTTT. Its protein product is CASSRTRAQPQHF.

In this sample, this clonotype turned up many times. The V gene is TRBV7-2, the J gene TRBJ2-5; 10 nucleotides match TRBD2. The germline CDR1 and CDR2 sequences are SGHTA and FQGNSA. Germline trimming cut 4 bases from V and 2 bases from J; bases unmatched to any gene: 13. This CDR3 is built from 18 residues. In nucleotides, the CDR3 is TGTGCCAGCAGCTCTCAACTAGCGGGAAACTTTCGTCAAGAGACCCAGTACTTC. Translated, it gives CASSSQLAGNFRQETQYF.

This clonotype was seen more than once but under ten times. The V gene is TRBV18, the J gene TRBJ1-1, with unresolved D. The CDR3 is made up of 17 amino acids. Trimming pared 4 bases from V and 0 bases from J, leaving 18 bases between. In germline, CDR1 is KGHSH, CDR2 LQKENI. In DNA form, the CDR3 reads TGTGCCAGCTCACACTCAACGGATTTCGGGATGAACACTGAAGCTTTCTTT. This sequence encodes CASSHSTDFGMNTEAFF.

This clonotype was recorded a few times. V usage is TRBV20-1 and J usage is TRBJ1-2; D may be TRBD1 (6 bases). The V and J ends lost 0 bases and 2 bases respectively, with 13 bases between them. The germline V gene has CDR1 DFQATT and CDR2 SNEGSKA (reference sequence). The CDR3 is 15 residues long. The CDR3 sequence: CSAREQGNFNYGYTF. DNA for the CDR3: TGCAGTGCTAGAGAACAGGGCAACTTCAACTATGGCTACACCTTC.